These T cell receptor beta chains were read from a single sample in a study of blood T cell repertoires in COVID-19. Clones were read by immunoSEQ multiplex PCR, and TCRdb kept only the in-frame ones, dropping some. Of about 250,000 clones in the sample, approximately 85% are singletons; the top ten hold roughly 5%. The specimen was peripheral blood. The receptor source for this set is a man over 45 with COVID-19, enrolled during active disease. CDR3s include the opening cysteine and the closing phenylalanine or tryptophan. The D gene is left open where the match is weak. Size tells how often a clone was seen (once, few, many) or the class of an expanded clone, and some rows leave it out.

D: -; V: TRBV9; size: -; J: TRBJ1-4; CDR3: CASSVGGSAPPGEKLFF; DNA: TGTGCCAGCAGCGTAGGAGGAAGTGCTCCGCCAGGGGAAAAACTGTTTTTT
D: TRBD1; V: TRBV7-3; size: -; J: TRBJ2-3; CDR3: CASSSAGGGDTQYF; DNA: TGTGCCAGCAGTTCGGCAGGGGGCGGTGATACGCAGTATTTT
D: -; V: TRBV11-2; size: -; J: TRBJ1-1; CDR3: CASSSSDRNTEAFF; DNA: TGTGCCAGCAGCTCATCGGACAGGAACACTGAAGCTTTCTTT
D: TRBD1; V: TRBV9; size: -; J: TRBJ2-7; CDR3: CASSEQGDSYEQYF; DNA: TGTGCCAGCAGCGAACAGGGGGACTCCTACGAGCAGTACTTC
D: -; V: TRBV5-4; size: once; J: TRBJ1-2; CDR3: CASSPDRLGGYTF; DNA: TGTGCCAGCAGCCCTGACAGGTTAGGTGGCTACACCTTC
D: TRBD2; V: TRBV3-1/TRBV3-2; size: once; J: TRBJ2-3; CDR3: CASTGGLGLWETRTDTQYF; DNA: TGTGCCAGCACGGGGGGATTAGGACTCTGGGAGACCCGCACAGATACGCAGTATTTT
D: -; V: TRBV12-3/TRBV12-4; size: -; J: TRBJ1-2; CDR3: CASSPGYRGYTF; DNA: TGTGCCAGCAGTCCAGGGTATCGGGGCTACACCTTC
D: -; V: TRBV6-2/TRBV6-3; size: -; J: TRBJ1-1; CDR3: CASSYQQVREAFF; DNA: TGTGCCAGCAGTTACCAACAGGTCCGTGAAGCTTTCTTT
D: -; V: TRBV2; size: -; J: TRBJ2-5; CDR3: CASSVDRVQETQYF; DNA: TGTGCCAGCAGTGTGGACAGAGTGCAAGAGACCCAGTACTTC
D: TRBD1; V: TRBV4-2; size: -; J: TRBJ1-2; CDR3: CASSPPLTGGGYTF; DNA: TGTGCCAGCAGCCCCCCCTTAACAGGGGGTGGCTACACCTTC
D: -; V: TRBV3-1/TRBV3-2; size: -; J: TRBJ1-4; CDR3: CASSPNTREKLFF; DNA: TGTGCCAGCAGCCCGAACACACGTGAAAAACTGTTTTTT
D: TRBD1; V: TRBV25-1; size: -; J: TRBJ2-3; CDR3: CARDRGRLAGTTDTQYF; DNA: TGTGCCAGGGACAGGGGGCGGCTAGCGGGGACGACAGATACGCAGTATTTT
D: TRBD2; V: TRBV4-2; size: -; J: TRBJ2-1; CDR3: CASSQGARGAEQFF; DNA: TGTGCCAGCAGCCAAGGAGCGCGGGGGGCTGAGCAGTTCTTC
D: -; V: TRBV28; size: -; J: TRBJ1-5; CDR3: CASSSRTSWGQPQHF; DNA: TGTGCCAGCAGTTCGCGGACATCTTGGGGTCAGCCCCAGCATTTT
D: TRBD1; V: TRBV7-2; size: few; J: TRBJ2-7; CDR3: CASSRDRVYEQYF; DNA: TGTGCCAGCAGCCGGGACAGGGTCTACGAGCAGTACTTC
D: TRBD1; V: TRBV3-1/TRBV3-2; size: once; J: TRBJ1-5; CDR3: CASSLGTANQPQHF; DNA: TGTGCCAGCAGCCTGGGGACAGCTAATCAGCCCCAGCATTTT
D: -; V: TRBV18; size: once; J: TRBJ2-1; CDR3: CASSPFAAGPNEQFF; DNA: TGTGCCAGCTCACCTTTCGCAGCAGGGCCCAATGAGCAGTTCTTC
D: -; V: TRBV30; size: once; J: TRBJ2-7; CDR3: CAWSLQGPYEQYF; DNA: TGTGCCTGGAGTTTACAGGGACCCTACGAGCAGTACTTC
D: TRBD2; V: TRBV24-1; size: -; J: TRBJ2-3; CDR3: CATSDLTSGGAGDTQYF; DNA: TGTGCCACCAGTGATTTGACTAGCGGGGGGGCGGGAGATACGCAGTATTTT
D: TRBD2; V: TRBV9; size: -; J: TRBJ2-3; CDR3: CASSVSTGASGGSTDTQYF; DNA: TGTGCCAGCAGCGTATCTACAGGGGCTAGCGGGGGAAGCACAGATACGCAGTATTTT
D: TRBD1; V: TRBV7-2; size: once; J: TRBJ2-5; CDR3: CASSFDREETQYF; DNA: TGTGCCAGCAGTTTTGACAGGGAGGAGACCCAGTACTTC
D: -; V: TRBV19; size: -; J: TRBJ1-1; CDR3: CASSKTGWNTEAFF; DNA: TGTGCCAGTAGTAAAACAGGGTGGAACACTGAAGCTTTCTTT
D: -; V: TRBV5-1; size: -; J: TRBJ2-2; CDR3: CASSLGSGNTGELFF; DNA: TGCGCCAGCAGCTTGGGGTCGGGGAACACCGGGGAGCTGTTTTTT
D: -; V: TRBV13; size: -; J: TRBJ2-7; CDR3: CASSLSASSYEQYF; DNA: TGTGCCAGCAGCTTAAGCGCTAGCAGCTACGAGCAGTACTTC
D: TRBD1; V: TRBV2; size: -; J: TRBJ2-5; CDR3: CASSKNPRDRGKETQYF; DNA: TGTGCCAGCAGTAAGAACCCCAGGGACAGGGGTAAAGAGACCCAGTACTTC
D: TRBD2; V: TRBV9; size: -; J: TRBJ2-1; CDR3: CASSGRLAGGNYNEQFF; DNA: TGTGCCAGCAGCGGCAGACTAGCGGGGGGTAACTACAATGAGCAGTTCTTC
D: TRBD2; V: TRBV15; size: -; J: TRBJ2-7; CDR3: CATSRDGGGEQYF; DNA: TGTGCCACCAGCAGAGATGGCGGGGGCGAGCAGTACTTC
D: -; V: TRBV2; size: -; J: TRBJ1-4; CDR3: CASTGETNEKLFF; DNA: TGTGCCAGCACGGGGGAGACTAATGAAAAACTGTTTTTT
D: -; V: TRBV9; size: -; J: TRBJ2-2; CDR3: CASSVPPGELFF; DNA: TGTGCCAGCAGCGTACCCCCAGGGGAGCTGTTTTTT
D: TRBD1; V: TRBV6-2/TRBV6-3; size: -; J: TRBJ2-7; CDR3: CASSFLIYDRESHYEQYF; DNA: TGTGCCAGCAGTTTCCTAATTTACGACAGGGAGTCCCACTACGAGCAGTACTTC
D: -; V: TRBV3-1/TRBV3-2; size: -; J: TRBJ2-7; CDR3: CASSQVPEAASYEQYF; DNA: TGTGCCAGCAGCCAAGTTCCAGAGGCGGCCTCCTACGAGCAGTACTTC
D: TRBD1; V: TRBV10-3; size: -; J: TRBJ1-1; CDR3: CATRTPEQGWNTEAFF; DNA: TGTGCCACACGAACCCCAGAACAGGGGTGGAACACTGAAGCTTTCTTT
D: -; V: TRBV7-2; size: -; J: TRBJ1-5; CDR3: CASSFRGLGQPQHF; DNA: TGTGCCAGCAGCTTCAGGGGATTGGGTCAGCCCCAGCATTTT
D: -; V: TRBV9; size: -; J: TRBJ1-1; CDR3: CASSVEHMNTEAFF; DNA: TGTGCCAGCAGCGTAGAACACATGAACACTGAAGCTTTCTTT
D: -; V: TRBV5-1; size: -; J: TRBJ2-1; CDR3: CASSTWDGSYNEQFF; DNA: TGCGCCAGCAGCACCTGGGACGGGAGCTACAATGAGCAGTTCTTC
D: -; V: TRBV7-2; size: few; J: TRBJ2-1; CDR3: CASSSFRVQGEQFF; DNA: TGTGCCAGCAGCTCCTTCAGGGTTCAGGGTGAGCAGTTCTTC
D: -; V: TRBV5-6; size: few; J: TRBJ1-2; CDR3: CASSPTEGTNYGYTF; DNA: TGTGCCAGCAGCCCTACTGAGGGAACTAACTATGGCTACACCTTC
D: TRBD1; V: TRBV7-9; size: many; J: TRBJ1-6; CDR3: CATDREYNSPLHF; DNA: TGTGCCACCGACAGGGAGTATAATTCACCCCTCCACTTT
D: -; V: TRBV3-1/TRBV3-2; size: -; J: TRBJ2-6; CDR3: CASSATASGANVLTF; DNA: TGTGCCAGCAGCGCCACAGCCTCTGGGGCCAACGTCCTGACTTTC
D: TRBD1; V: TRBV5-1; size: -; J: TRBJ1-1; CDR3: CASSEYGYTGGTEAFF; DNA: TGCGCCAGCAGCGAATATGGGTATACAGGGGGCACTGAAGCTTTCTTT
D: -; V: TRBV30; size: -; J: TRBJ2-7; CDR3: CAWSVPTGTGAKQYF; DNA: TGTGCCTGGAGTGTACCCACAGGGACGGGCGCTAAGCAGTACTTC
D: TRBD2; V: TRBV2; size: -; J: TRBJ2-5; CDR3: CASSSLGGGGQETQYF; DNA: TGTGCCAGCAGCTCTCTCGGAGGCGGGGGGCAAGAGACCCAGTACTTC
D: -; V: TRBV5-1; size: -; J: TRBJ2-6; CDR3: CASSYPSPGANVLTF; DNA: TGCGCCAGCAGTTATCCTTCCCCCGGGGCCAACGTCCTGACTTTC
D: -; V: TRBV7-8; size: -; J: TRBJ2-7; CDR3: CASSLVGADYEQYF; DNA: TGTGCCAGCAGCTTAGTAGGGGCAGATTACGAGCAGTACTTC
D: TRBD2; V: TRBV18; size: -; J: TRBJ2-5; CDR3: CASSPTFGSGGKETQYF; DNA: TGTGCCAGCTCACCTACCTTTGGTAGCGGGGGGAAAGAGACCCAGTACTTC
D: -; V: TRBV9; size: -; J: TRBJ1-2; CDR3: CASSFSPQGRYGYTF; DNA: TGTGCCAGCAGCTTTAGCCCTCAGGGGCGCTATGGCTACACCTTC
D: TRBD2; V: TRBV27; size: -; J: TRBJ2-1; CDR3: CASSFASGGFYNEQFF; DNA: TGTGCCAGCAGTTTTGCTAGCGGGGGATTCTACAATGAGCAGTTCTTC
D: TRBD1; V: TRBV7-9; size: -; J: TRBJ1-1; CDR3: CASSLLTGAGTEAFF; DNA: TGTGCCAGCAGCTTGCTGACAGGGGCGGGAACTGAAGCTTTCTTT
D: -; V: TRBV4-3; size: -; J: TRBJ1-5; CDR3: CASSQEYRLSNQPQHF; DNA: TGCGCCAGCAGCCAAGAATACAGGCTTAGCAATCAGCCCCAGCATTTT
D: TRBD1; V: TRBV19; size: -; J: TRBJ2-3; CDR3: CASSSDRATDTQYF; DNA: TGTGCCAGTAGTTCGGACAGGGCCACAGATACGCAGTATTTT
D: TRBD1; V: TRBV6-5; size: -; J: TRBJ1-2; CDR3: CASSYPGQSTLF; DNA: TGTGCCAGCAGTTACCCGGGACAGTCTACCCTCTTC